The rows below give T cell receptor beta chains drawn from one sample of a study of blood T cell repertoires in COVID-19. TCRdb's table, derived via immunoSEQ multiplex PCR, lists solely in-frame clones and lacks some. The table has 200,000 to 250,000 clones, about 90% seen once. The sequenced sample was peripheral blood. The receptors derive from a woman under 30 who had recovered from COVID-19. The CDR3 runs from the conserved cysteine through the conserved F or W. D genes are given only for firm matches. Clone size is stated in some rows and not others, as once, few, many or a class when expanded.

D	size	J	V	DNA	CDR3
NA	NA	TRBJ2-7	TRBV5-5	TGTGCCAGCAGCTCCCTCGCCTACGAGCAGTACTTC	CASSSLAYEQYF
TRBD2	NA	TRBJ2-7	TRBV3-1/TRBV3-2	TGTGCCAGCAGCCCGGGGGGGCGAAAAGAGCAGTACTTC	CASSPGGRKEQYF
NA	NA	TRBJ1-5	TRBV7-2	TGTGCCAGCAGCTTAACCGGACAGAGCGGCCAGCCCCAGCATTTT	CASSLTGQSGQPQHF
NA	NA	TRBJ2-7	TRBV9	TGTGCCAGCAGCGTAGGCCTGGGGGCTAGCTACGAGCAGTACTTC	CASSVGLGASYEQYF
NA	NA	TRBJ1-2	TRBV4-1	TGCGCCAGCAGCCAAATACTGGACAGAGGGTATGGCTACACCTTC	CASSQILDRGYGYTF
TRBD2	NA	TRBJ2-1	TRBV6-6	TGTGCCACCAGGAGACTAGCGGGTGCGTTTGAGCAGTTCTTC	CATRRLAGAFEQFF
TRBD2	NA	TRBJ2-3	TRBV2	TGTGCCAGCGGAAAAGTACTAGCGGGAGGAGATACGCAGTATTTT	CASGKVLAGGDTQYF
TRBD2	NA	TRBJ2-3	TRBV9	TGTGCCAGCAGCTTCGGGGGGGCTCTCAGAGATACGCAGTATTTT	CASSFGGALRDTQYF
TRBD2	NA	TRBJ2-7	TRBV27	TGTGCCAGCACCTCAAGCGGGACTCGTGGTGAGCAGTACTTC	CASTSSGTRGEQYF
NA	NA	TRBJ1-1	TRBV29-1	TGCAGCCTGTCAAATCTAGAAGGGACTGCACAGACTGAAGCTTTCTTT	CSLSNLEGTAQTEAFF
TRBD2	NA	TRBJ2-1	TRBV7-9	TGTGCCAGCAGCTTAGCCGGACTAGCGGGGCTCGATGAGCAGTTCTTC	CASSLAGLAGLDEQFF
NA	NA	TRBJ1-5	TRBV27	TGTGCAGCGTCCCCAGGGATGAGCAATCAGCCCCAGCATTTT	CAASPGMSNQPQHF
TRBD1	NA	TRBJ1-2	TRBV11-2	TGTGCCAGCAGCTTAGATCCCGCAGGGGGCTTAGGTGGCTACACCTTC	CASSLDPAGGLGGYTF
NA	NA	TRBJ2-1	TRBV19	TGTGCCAGTAGTATAGATCTAAGCGGGTCCTACAATGAGCAGTTCTTC	CASSIDLSGSYNEQFF
NA	once	TRBJ2-3	TRBV10-2	TGCGCCAGCAGTTACACAGATACGCAGTATTTT	CASSYTDTQYF
TRBD2	NA	TRBJ2-7	TRBV27	TGTGCCAGCAGTTTAGGTCTAGCGGGAGGGGCCGTCTACGAGCAGTACTTC	CASSLGLAGGAVYEQYF
TRBD1	NA	TRBJ2-3	TRBV6-2/TRBV6-3	TGTGCCAGCAGTTACCGGACAGGGTCCGGAGATACGCAGTATTTT	CASSYRTGSGDTQYF
TRBD2	NA	TRBJ2-7	TRBV5-1	TGCGCCAGCAGCTGGGGGACTAGCGGAACCTACGAGCAGTACTTC	CASSWGTSGTYEQYF
NA	NA	TRBJ1-4	TRBV7-2	TGTGCCAGCACCCACTGGGGGGGCGATAATGAAAAACTGTTTTTT	CASTHWGGDNEKLFF
NA	NA	TRBJ1-2	TRBV15	TGTGCCACCAGCAGACCCGACAGTTCCAACTATGGCTACACCTTC	CATSRPDSSNYGYTF
TRBD2	NA	TRBJ2-1	TRBV6-2/TRBV6-3	TGTGCCAGCAGTTACGCGTCTAGCGGGACCAATGAGCAGTTCTTC	CASSYASSGTNEQFF
NA	NA	TRBJ1-1	TRBV4-3	TGCGCCAGCAGCCAAGAAAGCCCGGGACATAGGAACACTGAAGCTTTCTTT	CASSQESPGHRNTEAFF
NA	NA	TRBJ2-1	TRBV28	TGTGCCAGCTGTCAGGGGTCCACCATGGCCTACAATGAGCAGTTCTTC	CASCQGSTMAYNEQFF
TRBD1	NA	TRBJ1-5	TRBV6-5	TGTGCCAGCAGCTGGGACAGGGATCGCAATCAGCCCCAGCATTTT	CASSWDRDRNQPQHF
TRBD1	once	TRBJ2-7	TRBV5-1	TGCGCCAGCAGCTTGGGACAGGGGGACGCCTACGAGCAGTACTTC	CASSLGQGDAYEQYF
NA	NA	TRBJ2-7	TRBV19	TGTGCCAGTAGTCCCTCTGGCGGCGGCTCCTACGAGCAGTACTTC	CASSPSGGGSYEQYF
TRBD2	NA	TRBJ2-3	TRBV5-4	TGTGCCAGCAGCCTGGGACTAGCGGGCCACACAGATACGCAGTATTTT	CASSLGLAGHTDTQYF
NA	few	TRBJ1-2	TRBV6-2/TRBV6-3	TGTGCCTGCCGATACTCGGGAGGGGTCTATGGCTACACCTTC	CACRYSGGVYGYTF
TRBD2	NA	TRBJ2-7	TRBV9	TGTGCCAGCAGCGTAGCTAGCGGGACGTCCTACGAGCAGTACTTC	CASSVASGTSYEQYF
NA	NA	TRBJ1-1	TRBV29-1	TGCAGCGTTGCAGGTGCGAACACTGAAGCTTTCTTT	CSVAGANTEAFF
NA	once	TRBJ1-1	TRBV6-5	TGTGCCAGCAGTTACGTTTCCGACAGGACCACTGAAGCTTTCTTT	CASSYVSDRTTEAFF
TRBD1	NA	TRBJ1-2	TRBV27	TGTGCCAGCTCACCTCAGGGGGCCTACTATGGCTACACCTTC	CASSPQGAYYGYTF
TRBD1	NA	TRBJ1-5	TRBV24-1	TGTGCCACCAGTGATTCCGGGACAGGGGGACCCCATCAGCCCCAGCATTTT	CATSDSGTGGPHQPQHF
TRBD1	NA	TRBJ1-1	TRBV12-3/TRBV12-4	TGTGCCAGCAGTTTAGGGACAGGGGCCGCTTTCTTT	CASSLGTGAAFF
TRBD1	once	TRBJ1-5	TRBV18	TGTGCCAGCTCACCTAACACTGGGACAGCTACCAATCAGCCCCAGCATTTT	CASSPNTGTATNQPQHF
TRBD1	NA	TRBJ2-2	TRBV28	TGTGCCAGCAGGGGGACAGGGACCACCGGGGAGCTGTTTTTT	CASRGTGTTGELFF
TRBD1	NA	TRBJ1-4	TRBV19	TGTGCCAGTAGTTGGGACAGGGAGTCGGAAAAACTGTTTTTT	CASSWDRESEKLFF
TRBD1	NA	TRBJ2-4	TRBV29-1	TGCAGCGGGTATGACAGGGGTCAAGGCAAAAACATTCAGTACTTC	CSGYDRGQGKNIQYF
NA	NA	TRBJ1-5	TRBV6-2/TRBV6-3	TGTGCCAGCAGCGAACTACAGGGAAGCAGCAATCAGCCCCAGCATTTT	CASSELQGSSNQPQHF
TRBD2	NA	TRBJ2-2	TRBV18	TGTGCCAGCTCACCTCGTTCCAGAGCGGGAGGAAGAACAGACGGGGAGCTGTTTTTT	CASSPRSRAGGRTDGELFF
TRBD1	NA	TRBJ1-2	TRBV2	TGTGCCAGCCGGGGGGACAGGGGAAGGGCTAACTATGGCTACACCTTC	CASRGDRGRANYGYTF
NA	NA	TRBJ1-6	TRBV5-6	TGTGCCAGCAGCTTAGGACAGACGAATTCACCCCTCCACTTT	CASSLGQTNSPLHF
NA	NA	TRBJ1-1	TRBV5-6	TGTGCCAGCAGCTTGATAATTTTCGGGGATATGAACACTGAAGCTTTCTTT	CASSLIIFGDMNTEAFF
NA	once	TRBJ2-1	TRBV18	TGTGCCAGCTCACCACTAAAGAGCTCCTACAATGAGCAGTTCTTC	CASSPLKSSYNEQFF
TRBD1	NA	TRBJ2-3	TRBV11-2	TGTGCCAGCAGCTCCCCGGGACAGGGCACAGATACGCAGTATTTT	CASSSPGQGTDTQYF
TRBD2	NA	TRBJ2-2	TRBV4-3	TGCGCCAGCAGCCAAGGGGCGCGGGAGCTGGCCGGGGAGCTGTTTTTT	CASSQGARELAGELFF
TRBD2	NA	TRBJ2-1	TRBV7-6	TGTGCCAGCAGCCCGGGGACTAGCGGGGCCAGCTCCTACAATGAGCAGTTCTTC	CASSPGTSGASSYNEQFF
TRBD2	NA	TRBJ2-3	TRBV5-1	TGCGCCAGCAGCTGGGGACTCGGTAGCGGGAGCCCAGATACGCAGTATTTT	CASSWGLGSGSPDTQYF
NA	once	TRBJ1-4	TRBV9	TGTGCCAGCAGCGTAGAAGGAGGGTTGGGAGAAAAACTGTTTTTT	CASSVEGGLGEKLFF
NA	NA	TRBJ1-5	TRBV15	TGTGCCACCAGCAGAGGCAGGGATAGCAATCAGCCCCAGCATTTT	CATSRGRDSNQPQHF
TRBD2	NA	TRBJ2-7	TRBV30	TGTGCCTGGAGTGTGAGTTGGTCTAGCGGGAGGGCCGAGCAGTACTTC	CAWSVSWSSGRAEQYF
TRBD2	NA	TRBJ2-7	TRBV27	TGTGCCAGCAGTTTATCACCCACTAGCGGGAGTGACGAGCAGTACTTC	CASSLSPTSGSDEQYF
TRBD1	NA	TRBJ2-7	TRBV5-1	TGCGCCAGCAGCCCACAGGGGGACGAGCAGTACTTC	CASSPQGDEQYF